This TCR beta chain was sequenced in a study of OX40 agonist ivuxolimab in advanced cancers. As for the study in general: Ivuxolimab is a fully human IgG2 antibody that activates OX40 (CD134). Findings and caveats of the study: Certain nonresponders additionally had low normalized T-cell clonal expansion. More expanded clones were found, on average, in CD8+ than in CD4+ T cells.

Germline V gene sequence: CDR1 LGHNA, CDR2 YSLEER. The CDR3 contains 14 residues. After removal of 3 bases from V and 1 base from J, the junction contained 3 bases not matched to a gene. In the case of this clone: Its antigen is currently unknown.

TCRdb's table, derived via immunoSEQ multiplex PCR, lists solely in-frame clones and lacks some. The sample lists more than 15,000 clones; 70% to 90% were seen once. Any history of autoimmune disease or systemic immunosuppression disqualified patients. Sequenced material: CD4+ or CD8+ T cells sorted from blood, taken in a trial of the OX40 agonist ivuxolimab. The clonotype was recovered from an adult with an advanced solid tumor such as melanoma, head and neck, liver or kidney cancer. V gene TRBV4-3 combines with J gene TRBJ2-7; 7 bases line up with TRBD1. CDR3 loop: CASSQGRGSYEQYF. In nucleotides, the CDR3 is TGCGCCAGCAGCCAGGGCAGGGGGTCCTACGAGCAGTACTTC.